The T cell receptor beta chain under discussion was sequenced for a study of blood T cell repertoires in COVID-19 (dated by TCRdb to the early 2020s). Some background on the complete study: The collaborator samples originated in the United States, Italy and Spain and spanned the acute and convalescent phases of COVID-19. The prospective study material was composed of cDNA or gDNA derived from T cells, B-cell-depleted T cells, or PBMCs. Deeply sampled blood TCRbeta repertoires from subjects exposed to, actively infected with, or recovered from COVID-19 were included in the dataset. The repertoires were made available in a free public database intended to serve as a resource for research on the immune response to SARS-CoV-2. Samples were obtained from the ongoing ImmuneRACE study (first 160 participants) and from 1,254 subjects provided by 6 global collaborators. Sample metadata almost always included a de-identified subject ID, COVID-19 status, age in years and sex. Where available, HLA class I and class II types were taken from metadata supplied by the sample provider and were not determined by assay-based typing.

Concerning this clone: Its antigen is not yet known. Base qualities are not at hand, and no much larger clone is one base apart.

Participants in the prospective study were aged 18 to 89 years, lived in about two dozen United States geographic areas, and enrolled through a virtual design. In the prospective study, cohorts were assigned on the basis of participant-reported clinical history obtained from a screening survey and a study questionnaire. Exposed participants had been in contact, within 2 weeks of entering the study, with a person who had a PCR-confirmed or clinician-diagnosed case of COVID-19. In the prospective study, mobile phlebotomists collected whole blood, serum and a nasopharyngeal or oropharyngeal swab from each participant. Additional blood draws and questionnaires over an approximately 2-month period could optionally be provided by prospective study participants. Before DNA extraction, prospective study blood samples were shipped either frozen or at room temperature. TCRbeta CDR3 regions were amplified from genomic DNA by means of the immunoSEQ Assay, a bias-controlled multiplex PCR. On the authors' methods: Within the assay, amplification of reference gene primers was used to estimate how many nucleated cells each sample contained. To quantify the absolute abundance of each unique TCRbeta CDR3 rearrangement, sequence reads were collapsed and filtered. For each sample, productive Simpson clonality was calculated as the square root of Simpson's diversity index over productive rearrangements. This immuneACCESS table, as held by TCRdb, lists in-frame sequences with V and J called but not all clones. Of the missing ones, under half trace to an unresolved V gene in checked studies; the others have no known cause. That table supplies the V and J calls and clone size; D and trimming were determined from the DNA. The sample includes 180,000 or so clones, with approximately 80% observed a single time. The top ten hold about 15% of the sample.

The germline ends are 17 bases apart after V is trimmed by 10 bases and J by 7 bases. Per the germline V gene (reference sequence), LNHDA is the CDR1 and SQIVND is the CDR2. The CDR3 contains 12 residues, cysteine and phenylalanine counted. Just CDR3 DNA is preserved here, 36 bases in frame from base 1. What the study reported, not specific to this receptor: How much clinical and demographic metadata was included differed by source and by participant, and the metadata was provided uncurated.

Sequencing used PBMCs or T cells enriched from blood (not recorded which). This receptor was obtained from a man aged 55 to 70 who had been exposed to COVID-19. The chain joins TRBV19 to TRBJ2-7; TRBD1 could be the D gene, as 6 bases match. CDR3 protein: CATSKGRGEQYF. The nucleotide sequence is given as TGTGCCACCTCAAAGGGTAGGGGGGAGCAGTACTTC.